This T cell receptor beta chain came from a study of graft-versus-host responses after intestinal transplantation. Across the study: Recipients underwent multivisceral, liver-intestinal, or isolated intestinal transplants. Each recipient received anti-thymocyte globulin induction, then tacrolimus and steroids for approximately three years.

Whole-study results and caveats: Recipient marrow harbored GvH clones, some of which surfaced first in ileum or blood. There was an association between peak levels of circulating GvH clones and early post-transplant HvG declines.

Germline CDR1 reads MGHRA; CDR2 reads YSYEKL. This CDR3 has 12 amino acids. Trimming removed 4 bases at V and 7 bases at J, with 8 bases between. The protocol was immunoSEQ multiplex PCR, while the TCRdb copy is restricted to in-frame clones and leaves out a portion. Here the sample spans 80,000 or so clones, about 90% being singletons. Concerning this clone itself: Its antigen is currently unknown.

The receptor was isolated from a human patient who received an intestinal transplant, so some T cells may come from the graft donor. The V call is TRBV4-1, the J call TRBJ2-1; D is unresolved. Sequencing used PBMCs, obtained 98 days after intestinal transplantation. CDR3 bases: TGCGCCAGCAGCCCCATCGGGAATGAGCAGTTCTTC. Encoded protein: CASSPIGNEQFF.